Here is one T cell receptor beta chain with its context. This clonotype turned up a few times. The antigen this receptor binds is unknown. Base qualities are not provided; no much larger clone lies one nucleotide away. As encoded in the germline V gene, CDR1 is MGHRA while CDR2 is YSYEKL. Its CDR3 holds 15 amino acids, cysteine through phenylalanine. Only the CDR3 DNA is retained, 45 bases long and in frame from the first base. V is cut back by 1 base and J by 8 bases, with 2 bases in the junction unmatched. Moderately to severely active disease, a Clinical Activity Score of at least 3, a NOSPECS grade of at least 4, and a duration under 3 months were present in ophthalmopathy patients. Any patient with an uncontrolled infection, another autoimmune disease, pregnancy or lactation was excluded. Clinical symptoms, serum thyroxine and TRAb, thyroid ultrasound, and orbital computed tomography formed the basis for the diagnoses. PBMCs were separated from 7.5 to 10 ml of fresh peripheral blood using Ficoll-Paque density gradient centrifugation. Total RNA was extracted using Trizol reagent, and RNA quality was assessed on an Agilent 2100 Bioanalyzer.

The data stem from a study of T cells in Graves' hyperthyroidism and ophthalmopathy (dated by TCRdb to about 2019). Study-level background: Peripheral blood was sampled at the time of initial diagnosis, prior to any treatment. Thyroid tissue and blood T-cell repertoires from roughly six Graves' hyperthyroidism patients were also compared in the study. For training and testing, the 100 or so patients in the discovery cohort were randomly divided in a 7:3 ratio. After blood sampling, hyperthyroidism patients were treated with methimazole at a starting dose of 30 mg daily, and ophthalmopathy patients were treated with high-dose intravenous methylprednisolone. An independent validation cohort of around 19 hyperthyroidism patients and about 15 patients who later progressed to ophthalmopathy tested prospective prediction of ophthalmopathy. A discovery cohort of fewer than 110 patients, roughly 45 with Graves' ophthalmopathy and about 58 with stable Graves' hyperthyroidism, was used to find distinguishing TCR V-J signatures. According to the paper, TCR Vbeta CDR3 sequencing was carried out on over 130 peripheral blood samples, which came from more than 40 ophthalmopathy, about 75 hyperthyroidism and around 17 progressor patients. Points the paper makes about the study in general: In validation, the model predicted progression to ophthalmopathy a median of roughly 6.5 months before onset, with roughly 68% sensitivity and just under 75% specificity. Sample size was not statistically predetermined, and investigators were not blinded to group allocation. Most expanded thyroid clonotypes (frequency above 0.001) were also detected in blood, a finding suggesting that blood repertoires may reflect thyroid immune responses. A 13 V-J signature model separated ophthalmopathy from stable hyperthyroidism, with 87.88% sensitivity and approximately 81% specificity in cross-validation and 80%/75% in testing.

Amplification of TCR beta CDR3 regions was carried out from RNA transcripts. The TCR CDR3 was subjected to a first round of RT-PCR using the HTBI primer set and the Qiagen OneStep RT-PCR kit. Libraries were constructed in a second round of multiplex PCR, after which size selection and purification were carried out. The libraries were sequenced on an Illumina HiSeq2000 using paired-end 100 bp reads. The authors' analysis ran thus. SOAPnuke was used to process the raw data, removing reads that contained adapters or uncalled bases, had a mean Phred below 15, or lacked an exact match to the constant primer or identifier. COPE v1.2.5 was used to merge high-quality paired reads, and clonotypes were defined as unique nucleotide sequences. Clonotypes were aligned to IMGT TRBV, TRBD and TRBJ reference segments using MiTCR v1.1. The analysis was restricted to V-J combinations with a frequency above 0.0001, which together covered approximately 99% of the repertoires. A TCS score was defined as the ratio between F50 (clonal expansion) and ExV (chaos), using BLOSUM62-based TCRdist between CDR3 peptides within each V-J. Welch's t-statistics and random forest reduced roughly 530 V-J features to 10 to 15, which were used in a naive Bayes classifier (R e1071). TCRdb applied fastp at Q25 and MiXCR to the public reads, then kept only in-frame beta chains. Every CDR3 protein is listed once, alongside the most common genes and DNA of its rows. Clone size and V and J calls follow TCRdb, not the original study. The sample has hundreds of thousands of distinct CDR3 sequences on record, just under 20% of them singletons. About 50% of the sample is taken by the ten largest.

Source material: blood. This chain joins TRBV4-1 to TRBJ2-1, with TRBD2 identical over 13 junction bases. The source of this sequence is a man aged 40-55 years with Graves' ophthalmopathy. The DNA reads TGCGCCAGCAGCCAAGGGACTAGCGGGAGCGATGAGCAGTTCTTC. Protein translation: CASSQGTSGSDEQFF.